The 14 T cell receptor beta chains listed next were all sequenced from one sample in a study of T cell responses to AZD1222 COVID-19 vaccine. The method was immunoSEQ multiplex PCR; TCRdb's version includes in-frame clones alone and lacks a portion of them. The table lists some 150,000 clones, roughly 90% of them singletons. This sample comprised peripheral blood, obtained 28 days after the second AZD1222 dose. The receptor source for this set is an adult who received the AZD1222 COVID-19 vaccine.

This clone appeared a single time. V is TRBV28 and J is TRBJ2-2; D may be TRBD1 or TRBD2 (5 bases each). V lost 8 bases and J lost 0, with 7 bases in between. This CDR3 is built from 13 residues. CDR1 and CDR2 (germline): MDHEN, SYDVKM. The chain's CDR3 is CASPGPNTGELFF. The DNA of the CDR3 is TGTGCCAGCCCGGGACCGAACACCGGGGAGCTGTTTTTT.

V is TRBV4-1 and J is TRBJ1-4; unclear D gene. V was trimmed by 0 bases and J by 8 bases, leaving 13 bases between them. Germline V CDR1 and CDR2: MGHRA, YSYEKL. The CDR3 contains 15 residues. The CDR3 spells CASSQEEGNPEKLFF. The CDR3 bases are TGCGCCAGCAGCCAAGAGGAGGGAAACCCCGAAAAACTGTTTTTT.

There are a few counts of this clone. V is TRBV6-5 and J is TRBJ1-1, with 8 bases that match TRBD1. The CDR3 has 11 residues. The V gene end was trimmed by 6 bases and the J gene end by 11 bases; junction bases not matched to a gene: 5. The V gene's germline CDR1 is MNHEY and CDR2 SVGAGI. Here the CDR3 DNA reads TGTGCCAGCAGAAAGACAGGGGAGGCTTTCTTT. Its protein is CASRKTGEAFF.

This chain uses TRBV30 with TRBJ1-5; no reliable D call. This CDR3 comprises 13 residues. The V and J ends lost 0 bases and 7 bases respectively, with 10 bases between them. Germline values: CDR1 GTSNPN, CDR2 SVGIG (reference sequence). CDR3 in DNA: TGTGCCTGGAGTGTGGCAGACCGCCAGCCCCAGCATTTT. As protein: CAWSVADRQPQHF.

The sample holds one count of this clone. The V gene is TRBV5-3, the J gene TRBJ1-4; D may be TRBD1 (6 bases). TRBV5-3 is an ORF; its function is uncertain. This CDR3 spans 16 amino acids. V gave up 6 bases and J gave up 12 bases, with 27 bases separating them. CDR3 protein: CARIGPGHSEGMELFF. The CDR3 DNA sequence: TGTGCCAGAATAGGGCCGGGACACAGTGAAGGTATGGAACTGTTTTTT.

For the CDR3, the DNA is TGTGCCAGCAGTGCGATATTGAGGGGTTCAGATACGCAGTATTTT. Translated: CASSAILRGSDTQYF. This chain connects TRBV2 to TRBJ2-3, with D possibly being TRBD1 or TRBD2 (5 bases each). The germline V gene has CDR1 SNHLY and CDR2 FYNNEI. The CDR3 totals 15 residues. V lost 4 bases to trimming and J lost 4 bases, with 15 bases between them.

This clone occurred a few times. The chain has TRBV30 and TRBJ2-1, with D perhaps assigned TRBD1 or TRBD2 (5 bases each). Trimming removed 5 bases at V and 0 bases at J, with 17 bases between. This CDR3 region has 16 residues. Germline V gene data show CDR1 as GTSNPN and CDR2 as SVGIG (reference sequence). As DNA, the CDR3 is TGTGCCTGGTCTGGGGCGGGTGGGAGCTCCTACAATGAGCAGTTCTTC. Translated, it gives CAWSGAGGSSYNEQFF. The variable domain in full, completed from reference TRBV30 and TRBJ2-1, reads SQTIHQWPATLVQPVGSPLSLECTVEGTSNPNLYWYRQAAGRGLQLLFYSVGIGQISSEVPQNLSASRPQDRQFILSSKKLLLSDSGFYLCAWSGAGGSSYNEQFFGPGTRLTVL.

The CDR3 protein is CASSPAMGDRSGAEAFF. CDR3 coding DNA: TGTGCCAGCAGTCCTGCAATGGGGGACAGGTCAGGAGCTGAAGCTTTCTTT. J is TRBJ1-1 and V is TRBV6-6; TRBD1 matches 8 bases. Germline trimming cut 5 bases from V and 6 bases from J; bases unmatched to any gene: 17. Germline CDR1 MNHNY, CDR2 SVGAGI (reference sequence). There are 17 residues in the CDR3.

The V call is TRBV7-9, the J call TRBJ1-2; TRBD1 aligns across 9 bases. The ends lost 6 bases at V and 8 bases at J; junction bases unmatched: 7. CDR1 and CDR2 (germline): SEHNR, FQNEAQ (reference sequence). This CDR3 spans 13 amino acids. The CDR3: CASRSGQGHGYTF. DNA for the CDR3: TGTGCCAGCAGGTCCGGACAGGGGCACGGCTACACCTTC.

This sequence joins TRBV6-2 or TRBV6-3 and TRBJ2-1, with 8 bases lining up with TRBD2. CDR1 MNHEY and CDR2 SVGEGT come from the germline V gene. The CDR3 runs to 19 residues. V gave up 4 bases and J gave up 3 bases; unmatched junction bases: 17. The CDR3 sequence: CASSWDRGTRSHDYNEQFF. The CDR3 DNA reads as TGTGCCAGCAGTTGGGACCGCGGGACTAGAAGTCACGACTACAATGAGCAGTTCTTC.

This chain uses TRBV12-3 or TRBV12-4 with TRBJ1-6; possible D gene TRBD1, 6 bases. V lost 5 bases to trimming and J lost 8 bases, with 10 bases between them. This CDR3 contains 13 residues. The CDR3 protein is CASSPRQDSPLHF. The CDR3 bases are TGTGCCAGCAGTCCCCGACAGGATTCACCCCTCCACTTT.

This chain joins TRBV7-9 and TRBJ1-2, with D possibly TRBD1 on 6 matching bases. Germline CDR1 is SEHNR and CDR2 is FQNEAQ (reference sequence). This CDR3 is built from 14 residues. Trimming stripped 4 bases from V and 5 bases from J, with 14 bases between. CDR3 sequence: CASSSGAGGYGYTF. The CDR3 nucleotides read TGTGCCAGCAGCTCAGGGGCAGGAGGATATGGCTACACCTTC.

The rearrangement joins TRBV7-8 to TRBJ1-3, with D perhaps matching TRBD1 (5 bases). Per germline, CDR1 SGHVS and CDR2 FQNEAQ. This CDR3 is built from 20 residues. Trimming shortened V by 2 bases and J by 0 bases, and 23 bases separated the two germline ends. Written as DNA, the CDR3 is TGTGCCAGCAGCTTATTAGGGGCCGGGGTCCCTTCACTCTCTGGAAACACCATATATTTT. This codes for CASSLLGAGVPSLSGNTIYF.

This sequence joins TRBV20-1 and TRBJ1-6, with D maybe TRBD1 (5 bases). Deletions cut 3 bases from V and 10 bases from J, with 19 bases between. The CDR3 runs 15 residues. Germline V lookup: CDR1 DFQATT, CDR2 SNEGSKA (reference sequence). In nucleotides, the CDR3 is TGCAGTGCTAGTGACCGGGACCCGGCGGCATCACCCCTCCACTTT. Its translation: CSASDRDPAASPLHF.